This is a list of T cell receptor beta chains from one sample in a study of T cells in Graves' hyperthyroidism and ophthalmopathy. One entry per CDR3 protein results from TCRdb running MiXCR on the multiplex PCR reads. The repertoire consists of 540,000 or so distinct CDR3 sequences, with 15% to 18% occurring once and the leading ten covering roughly 6.6%. Sequenced input: blood. These receptors originate from a woman aged 25 to 39 with Graves' hyperthyroidism. CDR3s leave out the opening cysteine and the closing phenylalanine or tryptophan. Each record gives: J gene, V gene, CDR3 protein.

j_gene: TRBJ2-1
v_gene: TRBV28
CDR3aa: ANSLGLAGHNEQF

j_gene: TRBJ2-1
v_gene: TRBV20-1
CDR3aa: SARPSGPVHEQF

j_gene: TRBJ2-3
v_gene: TRBV2
CDR3aa: ASKAIAGVTDTQY

j_gene: TRBJ2-7
v_gene: TRBV6-1
CDR3aa: ASREIYEQY

j_gene: TRBJ1-5
v_gene: TRBV28
CDR3aa: ASSIKGAGNQPQH

j_gene: TRBJ2-2
v_gene: TRBV12-5
CDR3aa: ASGLKSRGAGELF

j_gene: TRBJ1-1
v_gene: TRBV20-1
CDR3aa: SARGTLNTEAF

j_gene: TRBJ1-1
v_gene: TRBV19
CDR3aa: ASSLQGYDTEAF

j_gene: TRBJ2-1
v_gene: TRBV6-5
CDR3aa: ASSYSAGGTYNEQF

j_gene: TRBJ2-7
v_gene: TRBV18
CDR3aa: ASSPDRRSYEQY

j_gene: TRBJ2-1
v_gene: TRBV28
CDR3aa: ASSLPSPQYNEQF

j_gene: TRBJ2-6
v_gene: TRBV5-1
CDR3aa: ASSLRVPTHSGANVLT

j_gene: TRBJ2-7
v_gene: TRBV7-2
CDR3aa: ASSAGLGQATSYEQY

j_gene: TRBJ2-5
v_gene: TRBV20-1
CDR3aa: SAGGAAQETQY

j_gene: TRBJ1-1
v_gene: TRBV4-1
CDR3aa: ASSQYLQVEDTEAF

j_gene: TRBJ2-1
v_gene: TRBV19
CDR3aa: ASSGTSDQTNGQF